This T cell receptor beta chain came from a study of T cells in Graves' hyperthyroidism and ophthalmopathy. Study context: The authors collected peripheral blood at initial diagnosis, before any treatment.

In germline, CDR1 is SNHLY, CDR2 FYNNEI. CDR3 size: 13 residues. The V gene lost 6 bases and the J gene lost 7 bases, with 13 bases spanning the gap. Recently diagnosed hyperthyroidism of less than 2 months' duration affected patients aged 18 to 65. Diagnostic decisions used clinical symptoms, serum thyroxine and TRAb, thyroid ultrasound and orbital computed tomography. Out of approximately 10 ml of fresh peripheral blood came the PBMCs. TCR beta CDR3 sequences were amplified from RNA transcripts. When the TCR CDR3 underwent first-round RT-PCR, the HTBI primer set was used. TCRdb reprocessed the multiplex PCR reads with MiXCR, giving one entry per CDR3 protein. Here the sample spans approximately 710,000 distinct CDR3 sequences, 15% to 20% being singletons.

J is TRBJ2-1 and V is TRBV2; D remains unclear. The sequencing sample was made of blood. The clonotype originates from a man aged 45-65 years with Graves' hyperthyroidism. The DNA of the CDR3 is TGTGCCAGCAGGTTATGGCGGTCTAATGAGCAGTTCTTC. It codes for CASRLWRSNEQFF.